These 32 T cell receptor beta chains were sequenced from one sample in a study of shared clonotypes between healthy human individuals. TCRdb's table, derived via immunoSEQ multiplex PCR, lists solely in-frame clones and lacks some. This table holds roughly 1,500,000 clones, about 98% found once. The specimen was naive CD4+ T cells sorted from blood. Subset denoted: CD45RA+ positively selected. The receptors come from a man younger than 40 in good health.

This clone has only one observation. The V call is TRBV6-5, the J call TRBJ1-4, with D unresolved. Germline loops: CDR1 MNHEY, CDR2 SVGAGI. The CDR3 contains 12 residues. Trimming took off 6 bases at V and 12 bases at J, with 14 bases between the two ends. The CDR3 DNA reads TGTGCCAGCAGCATTATAGGACGGCAACTGTTTTTT. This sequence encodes CASSIIGRQLFF.

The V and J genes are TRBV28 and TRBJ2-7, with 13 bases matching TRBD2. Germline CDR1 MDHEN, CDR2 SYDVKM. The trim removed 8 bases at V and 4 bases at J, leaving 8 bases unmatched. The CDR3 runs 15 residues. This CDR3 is CASLGLAGVKYEQYF. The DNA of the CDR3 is TGTGCCAGCTTAGGACTAGCGGGAGTCAAGTACGAGCAGTACTTC. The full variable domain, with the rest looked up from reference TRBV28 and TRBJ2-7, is DVKVTQSSRYLVKRTGEKVFLECVQDMDHENMFWYRQDPGLGLRLIYFSYDVKMKEKGDIPEGYSVSREKKERFSLILESASTNQTSMYLCASLGLAGVKYEQYFGPGTRLTVT.

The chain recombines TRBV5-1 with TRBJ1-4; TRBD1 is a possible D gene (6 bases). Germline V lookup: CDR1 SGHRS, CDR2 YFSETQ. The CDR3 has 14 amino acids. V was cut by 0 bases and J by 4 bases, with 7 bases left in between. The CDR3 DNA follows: TGCGCCAGCAGCTTGGGACAGGTTAATGAAAAACTGTTTTTT. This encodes CASSLGQVNEKLFF.

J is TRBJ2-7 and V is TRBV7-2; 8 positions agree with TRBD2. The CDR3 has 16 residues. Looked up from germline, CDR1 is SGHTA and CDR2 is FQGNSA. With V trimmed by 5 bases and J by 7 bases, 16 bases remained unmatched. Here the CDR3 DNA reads TGTGCCAGCAGCAAGGTCGGGACTAGTGGCTTGGGGGAGCAGTACTTC. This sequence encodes CASSKVGTSGLGEQYF. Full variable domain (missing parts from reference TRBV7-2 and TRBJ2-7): GAGVSQSPSNKVTEKGKDVELRCDPISGHTALYWYRQSLGQGLEFLIYFQGNSAPDKSGLPSDRFSAERTGGSVSTLTIQRTQQEDSAVYLCASSKVGTSGLGEQYFGPGTRLTVT.

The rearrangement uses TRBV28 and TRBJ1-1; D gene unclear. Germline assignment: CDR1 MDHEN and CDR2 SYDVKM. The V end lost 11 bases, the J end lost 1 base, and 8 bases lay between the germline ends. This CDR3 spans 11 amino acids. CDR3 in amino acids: CAVTRNTEAFF. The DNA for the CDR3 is TGTGCCGTAACGCGGAACACTGAAGCTTTCTTT.

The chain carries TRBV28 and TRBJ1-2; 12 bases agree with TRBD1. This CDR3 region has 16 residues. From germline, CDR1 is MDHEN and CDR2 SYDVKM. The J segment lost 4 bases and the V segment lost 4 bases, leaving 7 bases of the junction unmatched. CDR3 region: CASSSAGTGGGYGYTF. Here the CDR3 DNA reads TGTGCCAGCAGTTCCGCCGGGACAGGGGGCGGCTATGGCTACACCTTC.

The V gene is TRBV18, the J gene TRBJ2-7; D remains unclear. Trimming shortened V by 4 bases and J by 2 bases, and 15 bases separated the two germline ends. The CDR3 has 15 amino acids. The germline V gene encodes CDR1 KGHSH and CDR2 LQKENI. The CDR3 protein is CASSLPRASTYEQYF. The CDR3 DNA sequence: TGTGCCAGCTCACTCCCCCGGGCGTCGACCTACGAGCAGTACTTC.

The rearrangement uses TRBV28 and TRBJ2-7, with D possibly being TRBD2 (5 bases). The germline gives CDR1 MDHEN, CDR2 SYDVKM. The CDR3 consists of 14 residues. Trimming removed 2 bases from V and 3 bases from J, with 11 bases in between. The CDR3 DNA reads TGTGCCAGCAGTTTACTAGCAGACATCTACGAGCAGTACTTC. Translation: CASSLLADIYEQYF.

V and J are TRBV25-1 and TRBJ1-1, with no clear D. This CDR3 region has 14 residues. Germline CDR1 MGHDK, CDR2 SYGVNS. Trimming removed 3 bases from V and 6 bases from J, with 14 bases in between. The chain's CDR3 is CASSEEGRRAEAFF. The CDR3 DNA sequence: TGTGCCAGCAGTGAGGAGGGCCGGAGGGCTGAAGCTTTCTTT.

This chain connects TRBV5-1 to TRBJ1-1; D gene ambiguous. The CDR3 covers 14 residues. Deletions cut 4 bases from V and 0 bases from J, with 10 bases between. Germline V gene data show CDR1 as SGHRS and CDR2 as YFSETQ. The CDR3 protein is CASSGGLLNTEAFF. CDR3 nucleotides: TGCGCCAGCAGCGGAGGACTGTTGAACACTGAAGCTTTCTTT.

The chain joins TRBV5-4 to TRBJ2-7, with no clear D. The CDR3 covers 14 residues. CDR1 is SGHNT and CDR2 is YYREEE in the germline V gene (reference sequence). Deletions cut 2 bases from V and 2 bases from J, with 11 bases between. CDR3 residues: CASSLTATTYEQYF. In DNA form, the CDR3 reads TGTGCCAGCAGCTTAACCGCTACCACCTACGAGCAGTACTTC.

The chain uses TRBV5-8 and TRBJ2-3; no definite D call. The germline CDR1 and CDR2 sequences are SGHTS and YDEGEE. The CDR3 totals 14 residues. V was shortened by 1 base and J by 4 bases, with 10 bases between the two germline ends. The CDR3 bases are TGTGCCAGCAGCTTGCGCCAGGTTCCAGATACGCAGTATTTT. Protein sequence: CASSLRQVPDTQYF. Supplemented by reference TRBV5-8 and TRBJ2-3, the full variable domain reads EAGVTQSPTHLIKTRGQQATLRCSPISGHTSVYWYQQALGLGLQFLLWYDEGEERNRGNFPPRFSGRQFPNYSSELNVNALELEDSALYLCASSLRQVPDTQYFGPGTRLTVL.

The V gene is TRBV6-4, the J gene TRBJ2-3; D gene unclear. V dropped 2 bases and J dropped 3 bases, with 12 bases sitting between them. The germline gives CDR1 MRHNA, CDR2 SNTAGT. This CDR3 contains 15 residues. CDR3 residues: CASSDPGGLTDTQYF. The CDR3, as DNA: TGTGCCAGCAGTGACCCGGGTGGTTTAACAGATACGCAGTATTTT.

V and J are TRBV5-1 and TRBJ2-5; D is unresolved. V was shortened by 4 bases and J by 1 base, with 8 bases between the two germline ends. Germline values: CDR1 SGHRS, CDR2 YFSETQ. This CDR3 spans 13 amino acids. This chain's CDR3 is CASSLQRQETQYF. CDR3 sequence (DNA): TGCGCCAGCAGCCTCCAGCGCCAAGAGACCCAGTACTTC.

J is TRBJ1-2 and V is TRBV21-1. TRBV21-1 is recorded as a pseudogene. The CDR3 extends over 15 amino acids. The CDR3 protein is CASNKNPKARYGYTF. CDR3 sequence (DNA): TGTGCCAGCAATAAAAATCCCAAGGCTAGGTATGGCTACACCTTC.

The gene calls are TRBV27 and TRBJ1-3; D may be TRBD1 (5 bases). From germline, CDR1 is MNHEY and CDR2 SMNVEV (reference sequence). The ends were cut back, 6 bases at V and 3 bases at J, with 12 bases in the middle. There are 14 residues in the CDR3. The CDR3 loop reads CASRSDSFGNTIYF. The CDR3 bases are TGTGCCAGCAGGAGTGACAGTTTTGGAAACACCATATATTTT.

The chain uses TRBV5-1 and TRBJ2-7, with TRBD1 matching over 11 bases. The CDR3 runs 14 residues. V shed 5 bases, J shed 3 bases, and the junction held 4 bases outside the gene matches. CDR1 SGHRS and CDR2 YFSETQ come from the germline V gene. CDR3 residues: CASRHGTGGYEQYF. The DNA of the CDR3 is TGCGCCAGCAGACACGGGACAGGGGGCTACGAGCAGTACTTC.

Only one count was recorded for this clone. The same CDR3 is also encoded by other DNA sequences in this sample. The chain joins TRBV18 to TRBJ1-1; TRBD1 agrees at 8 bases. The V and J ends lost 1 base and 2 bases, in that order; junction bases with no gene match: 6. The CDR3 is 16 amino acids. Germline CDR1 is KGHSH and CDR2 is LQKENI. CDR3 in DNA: TGTGCCAGCTCACCACTATCCGGGACAGGCAACACTGAAGCTTTCTTT. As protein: CASSPLSGTGNTEAFF.

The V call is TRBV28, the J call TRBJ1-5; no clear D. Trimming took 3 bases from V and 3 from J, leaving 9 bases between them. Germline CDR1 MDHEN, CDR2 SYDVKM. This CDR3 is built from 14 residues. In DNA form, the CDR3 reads TGTGCCAGCAGTTTCACTCTTTACAATCAGCCCCAGCATTTT. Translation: CASSFTLYNQPQHF.

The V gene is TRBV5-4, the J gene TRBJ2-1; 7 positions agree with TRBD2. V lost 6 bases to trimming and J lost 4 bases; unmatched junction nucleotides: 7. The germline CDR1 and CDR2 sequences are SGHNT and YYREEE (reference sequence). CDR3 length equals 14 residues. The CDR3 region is CASTGEGRYNEQFF. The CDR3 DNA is TGTGCCAGCACGGGGGAGGGCCGTTACAATGAGCAGTTCTTC.

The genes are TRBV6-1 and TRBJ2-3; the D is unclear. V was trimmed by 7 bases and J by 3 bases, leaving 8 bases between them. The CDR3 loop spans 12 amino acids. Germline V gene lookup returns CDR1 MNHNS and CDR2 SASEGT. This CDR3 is CASTQVTDTQYF. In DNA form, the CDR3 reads TGTGCCAGCACCCAAGTGACAGATACGCAGTATTTT.

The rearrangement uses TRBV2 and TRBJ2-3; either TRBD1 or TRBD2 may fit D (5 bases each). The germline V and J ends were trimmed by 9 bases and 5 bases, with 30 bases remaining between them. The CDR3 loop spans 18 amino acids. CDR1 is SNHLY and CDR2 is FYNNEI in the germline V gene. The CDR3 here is CASVDAQLGPSILDTQYF. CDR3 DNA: TGTGCCAGTGTGGACGCCCAGTTGGGACCGTCGATACTAGATACGCAGTATTTT.

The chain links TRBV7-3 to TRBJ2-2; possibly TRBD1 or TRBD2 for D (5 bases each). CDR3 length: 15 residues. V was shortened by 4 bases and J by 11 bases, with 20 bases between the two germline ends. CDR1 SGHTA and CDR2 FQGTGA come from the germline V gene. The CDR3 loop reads CASSSGTMGQGELFF. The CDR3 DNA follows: TGTGCCAGCAGCTCGGGGACCATGGGCCAAGGCGAGCTGTTTTTT.

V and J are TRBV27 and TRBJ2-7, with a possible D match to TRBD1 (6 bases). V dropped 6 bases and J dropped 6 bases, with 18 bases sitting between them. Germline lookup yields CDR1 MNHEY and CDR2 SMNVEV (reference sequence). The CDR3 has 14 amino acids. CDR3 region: CASRRTGPGGEQYF. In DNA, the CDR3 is TGTGCCAGCAGGCGTACAGGGCCTGGGGGCGAGCAGTACTTC.

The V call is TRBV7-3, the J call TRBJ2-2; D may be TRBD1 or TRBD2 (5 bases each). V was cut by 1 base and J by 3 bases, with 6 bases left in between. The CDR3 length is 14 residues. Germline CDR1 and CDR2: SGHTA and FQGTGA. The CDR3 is CASSLRGDTGELFF. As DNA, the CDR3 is TGTGCCAGCAGCTTAAGAGGGGACACCGGGGAGCTGTTTTTT.

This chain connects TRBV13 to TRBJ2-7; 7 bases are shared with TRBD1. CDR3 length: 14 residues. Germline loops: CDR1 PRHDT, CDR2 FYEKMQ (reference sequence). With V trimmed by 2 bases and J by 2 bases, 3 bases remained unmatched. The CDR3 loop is CASSLRGHTYEQYF. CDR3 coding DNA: TGTGCCAGCAGCTTAAGGGGGCATACCTACGAGCAGTACTTC.

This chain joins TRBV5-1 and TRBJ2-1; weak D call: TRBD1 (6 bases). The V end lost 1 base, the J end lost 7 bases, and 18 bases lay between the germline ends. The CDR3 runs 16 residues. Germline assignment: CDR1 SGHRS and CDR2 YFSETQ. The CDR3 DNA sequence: TGCGCCAGCAGCTTGACAGAACAGGGCAGAGATAATGAGCAGTTCTTC. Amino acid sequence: CASSLTEQGRDNEQFF.

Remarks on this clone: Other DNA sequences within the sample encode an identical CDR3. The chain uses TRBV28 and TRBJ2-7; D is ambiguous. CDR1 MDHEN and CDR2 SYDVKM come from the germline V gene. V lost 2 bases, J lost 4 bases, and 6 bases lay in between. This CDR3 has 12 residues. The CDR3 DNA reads TGTGCCAGCAGTTTACGATATTACGAGCAGTACTTC. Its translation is CASSLRYYEQYF. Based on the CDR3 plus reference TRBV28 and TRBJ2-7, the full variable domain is DVKVTQSSRYLVKRTGEKVFLECVQDMDHENMFWYRQDPGLGLRLIYFSYDVKMKEKGDIPEGYSVSREKKERFSLILESASTNQTSMYLCASSLRYYEQYFGPGTRLTVT.

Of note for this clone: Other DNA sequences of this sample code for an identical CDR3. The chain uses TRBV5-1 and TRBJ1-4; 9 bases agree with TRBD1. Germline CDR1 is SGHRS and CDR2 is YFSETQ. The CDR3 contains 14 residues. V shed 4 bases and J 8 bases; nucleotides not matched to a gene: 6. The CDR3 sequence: CASSTGQGNEKLFF. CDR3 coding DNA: TGCGCCAGCAGCACGGGACAGGGAAACGAAAAACTGTTTTTT.

The CDR3 reads CASSRSYGNEKLFF. The CDR3 coding sequence is TGTGCCAGCAGTAGGAGTTACGGTAATGAAAAACTGTTTTTT. This chain connects TRBV6-5 to TRBJ1-4; D unclear. Trimming stripped 5 bases from V and 4 bases from J, with 11 bases between. Germline V lookup: CDR1 MNHEY, CDR2 SVGAGI. CDR3 length: 14 amino acids.

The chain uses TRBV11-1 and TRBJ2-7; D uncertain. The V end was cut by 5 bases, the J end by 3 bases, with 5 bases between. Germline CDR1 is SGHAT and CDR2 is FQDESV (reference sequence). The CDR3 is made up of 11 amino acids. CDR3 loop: CASSGFYEQYF. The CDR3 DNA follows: TGTGCCAGCAGCGGTTTCTACGAGCAGTACTTC.

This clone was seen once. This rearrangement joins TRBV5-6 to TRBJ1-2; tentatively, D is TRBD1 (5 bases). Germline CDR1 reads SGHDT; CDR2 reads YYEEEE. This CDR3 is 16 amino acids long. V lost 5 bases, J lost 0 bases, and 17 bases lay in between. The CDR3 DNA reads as TGTGCCAGCAGGGTACAGGACCCACCTACTAACTATGGCTACACCTTC. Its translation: CASRVQDPPTNYGYTF.